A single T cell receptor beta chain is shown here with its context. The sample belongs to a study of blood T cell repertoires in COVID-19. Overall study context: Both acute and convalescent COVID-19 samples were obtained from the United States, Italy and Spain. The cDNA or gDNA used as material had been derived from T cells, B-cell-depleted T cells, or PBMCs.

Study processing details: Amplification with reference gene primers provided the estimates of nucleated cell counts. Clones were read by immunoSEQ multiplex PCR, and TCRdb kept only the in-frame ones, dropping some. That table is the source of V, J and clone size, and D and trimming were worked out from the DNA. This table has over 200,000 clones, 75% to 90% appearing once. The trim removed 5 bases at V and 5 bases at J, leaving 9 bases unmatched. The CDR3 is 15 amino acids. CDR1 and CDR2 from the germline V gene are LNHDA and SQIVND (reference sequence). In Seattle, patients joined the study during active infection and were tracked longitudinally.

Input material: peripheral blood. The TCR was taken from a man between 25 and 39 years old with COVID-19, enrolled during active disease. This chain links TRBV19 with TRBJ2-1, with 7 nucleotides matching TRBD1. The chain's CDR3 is CASSPQGVLNNEQFF. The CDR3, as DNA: TGTGCCAGTAGTCCCCAGGGGGTGTTGAACAATGAGCAGTTCTTC.